These 25 T cell receptor beta chains share one sample of origin, sequenced in a study of Ad26.COV2.S vaccination and SARS-CoV-2 variants. Noted treatment: around 19 received Ad26.COV2.S at low or high dose, single or two shots; 5 received placebo; per-sample allocation not given. Samples analyzed were those drawn on day 63 after the first vaccine or placebo injection. Produced via immunoSEQ multiplex PCR; TCRdb's table is partial and in-frame only. The sample has some 410,000 clones, 92% seen once; the top ten hold around 1.8%. The specimen was peripheral blood, collected in a trial of Ad26.COV2.S vaccine versus placebo. The receptors were gathered from a person aged 18-65 years who received the Ad26.COV2.S COVID-19 vaccine or a placebo.

DNA of the CDR3: TGTGCCAGCTCATACTCGGGGCCAAACTACGAGCAGTACTTC. Amino acids: CASSYSGPNYEQYF. V is TRBV18 and J is TRBJ2-7, with D possibly being TRBD1 or TRBD2 (5 bases each). Germline CDR1 KGHSH, CDR2 LQKENI. CDR3 length: 14 amino acids. V lost 5 bases and J lost 3, with 14 bases in between.

The V call is TRBV18, the J call TRBJ1-5, with 10 bases that match TRBD1. The germline V gene has CDR1 KGHSH and CDR2 LQKENI. The CDR3 has 17 residues. Losses at the gene ends were 4 bases for V and 4 bases for J; bases not matched to a gene: 10. Written as DNA, the CDR3 is TGTGCCAGCTCACTATTCTCCCGGGACAGGGGAAATCAGCCCCAGCATTTT. This gives the protein CASSLFSRDRGNQPQHF.

The chain joins TRBV19 to TRBJ1-2; D unclear. Germline CDR1 and CDR2: LNHDA and SQIVND (reference sequence). Trimming cost V 3 bases and J 8 bases, with 22 bases left between them. This CDR3 region has 16 residues. CDR3 sequence: CASSIGHQPLNVGYTF. CDR3 sequence (DNA): TGTGCCAGTAGTATTGGTCACCAACCCCTCAACGTCGGCTACACCTTC.

The chain carries TRBV4-3 and TRBJ2-7, with D possibly being TRBD1 (5 bases). Trimming took 0 bases from V and 3 from J, leaving 6 bases between them. The CDR3 has 13 residues. CDR1 and CDR2 (germline): LGHNA, YSLEER. CDR3 in amino acids: CASSQDRDYEQYF. The DNA for the CDR3 is TGCGCCAGCAGCCAAGACAGGGACTACGAGCAGTACTTC.

The chain couples TRBV5-1 to TRBJ2-3; D gene ambiguous. V dropped 0 bases and J dropped 4 bases, with 9 bases sitting between them. CDR1 SGHRS and CDR2 YFSETQ come from the germline V gene. The CDR3 has 14 amino acids. The CDR3 sequence is CASSLDRNADTQYF. DNA of the CDR3: TGCGCCAGCAGCTTGGACCGAAACGCAGATACGCAGTATTTT.

The chain employs TRBV29-1 and TRBJ1-2; the D gene is possibly TRBD1 (5 bases). Germline loops: CDR1 SQVTM, CDR2 ANQGSEA. The germline V and J ends were trimmed by 6 bases and 4 bases, with 15 bases remaining between them. CDR3 size: 13 residues. For the CDR3, the DNA is TGCAGCGTAAGAACCGGGACGCTCTATGGCTACACCTTC. Residues: CSVRTGTLYGYTF.

The table lists this clone with a few counts. V usage is TRBV6-1 and J usage is TRBJ1-2; 7 bases match TRBD1. The CDR3 runs 15 residues. After removal of 5 bases from V and 6 bases from J, the junction contained 12 bases not matched to a gene. Germline V CDR1 and CDR2: MNHNS, SASEGT. The CDR3, as DNA: TGTGCCAGCAGTCCAGGGAGGGGGCGAGATAATGGCTACACCTTC. This encodes CASSPGRGRDNGYTF.

The CDR3 protein is CASSDPNMNTEAFF. The CDR3 DNA sequence: TGTGCCAGCAGTGATCCGAACATGAACACTGAAGCTTTCTTT. The chain recombines TRBV2 with TRBJ1-1; D not certain. The CDR3 runs 14 residues. Germline V gene lookup returns CDR1 SNHLY and CDR2 FYNNEI. V lost 3 bases to trimming and J lost 0 bases, with 8 bases between them.

This chain joins TRBV11-2 and TRBJ2-7; no reliable D call. The CDR3 is made up of 14 amino acids. Trimming removed 2 bases at V and 4 bases at J, with 12 bases between. Germline V gene data show CDR1 as SGHAT and CDR2 as FQNNGV. This chain's CDR3 is CASSLSLTTYEQYF. DNA for the CDR3: TGTGCCAGCAGCTTATCCTTGACAACGTACGAGCAGTACTTC.

The rearrangement joins TRBV28 to TRBJ2-1; D call uncertain. Trimming shortened V by 5 bases and J by 0 bases, and 11 bases separated the two germline ends. The CDR3 sequence is 15 residues long. CDR1 is MDHEN, CDR2 SYDVKM, per germline. The CDR3 nucleotides are TGTGCCAGCAGTCTGAGTGGGATCTCCTACAATGAGCAGTTCTTC. Translated, it gives CASSLSGISYNEQFF.

This chain connects TRBV30 to TRBJ2-7; 14 nucleotides align to TRBD2. V shed 3 bases, J shed 2 bases, and the junction held 6 bases outside the gene matches. CDR3 length equals 16 residues. Germline assignment: CDR1 GTSNPN and CDR2 SVGIG (reference sequence). This CDR3 is CAWSAGLAGGTYEQYF. For the CDR3, the DNA is TGTGCCTGGAGCGCCGGACTAGCGGGGGGCACCTACGAGCAGTACTTC. Full variable domain (missing parts from reference TRBV30 and TRBJ2-7): SQTIHQWPATLVQPVGSPLSLECTVEGTSNPNLYWYRQAAGRGLQLLFYSVGIGQISSEVPQNLSASRPQDRQFILSSKKLLLSDSGFYLCAWSAGLAGGTYEQYFGPGTRLTVT.

The J gene is TRBJ2-3, the V gene TRBV10-1; D might be TRBD2 (5 bases). Per germline, CDR1 WNHNN and CDR2 SYGVQD (reference sequence). There are 13 residues in the CDR3. Trimming shortened V by 6 bases and J by 3 bases, and 10 bases separated the two germline ends. The CDR3 reads CASSTSGTDTQYF. The CDR3 bases are TGCGCCAGCAGCACTAGTGGTACAGATACGCAGTATTTT.

The CDR3 protein is CASSLGGNFYTEAFF. Here the CDR3 DNA reads TGTGCCAGTAGCCTCGGTGGGAACTTTTACACTGAAGCTTTCTTT. The chain links TRBV19 to TRBJ1-1, with unresolved D. The CDR3 sequence is 15 residues long. Trimming pared 6 bases from V and 3 bases from J, leaving 17 bases between. CDR1 is LNHDA and CDR2 is SQIVND in the germline V gene (reference sequence).

This clone was picked up a small number of times. The rearrangement links TRBV27 to TRBJ2-7, with 8 bases aligning to TRBD1. The CDR3 runs to 15 residues. Per the germline V gene, CDR1 is MNHEY and CDR2 is SMNVEV (reference sequence). V shed 6 bases, J shed 1 base, and the junction held 8 bases outside the gene matches. CDR3 amino acids: CASRSLGQGSYEQYF. The CDR3 coding sequence is TGTGCCAGCAGGTCCTTAGGACAGGGTTCCTACGAGCAGTACTTC.

The chain combines TRBV10-3 with TRBJ2-7, with D uncertain. Trimming pared 7 bases from V and 0 bases from J, leaving 7 bases between. CDR1 and CDR2 (germline): ENHRY, SYGVKD. CDR3 length equals 12 residues. This chain's CDR3 is CAIKIPSYEQYF. CDR3 DNA: TGTGCCATCAAAATCCCCTCCTACGAGCAGTACTTC.

V gene TRBV19 combines with J gene TRBJ2-3, with 7 bases lining up with TRBD2. Germline-derived CDR1 and CDR2 are LNHDA and SQIVND (reference sequence). The CDR3 has 14 residues. V lost 4 bases to trimming and J lost 8 bases; unmatched junction nucleotides: 9. In nucleotides, the CDR3 is TGTGCCAGTAGTACCCAGGGAGGGAAAGGTACGCAGTATTTT. It yields the protein CASSTQGGKGTQYF.

The chain is built from TRBV11-2 and TRBJ2-4, with D possibly TRBD1 on 5 matching bases. V lost 0 bases, J lost 5 bases, and 5 bases lay in between. The CDR3 runs to 13 residues. Germline V gene lookup returns CDR1 SGHAT and CDR2 FQNNGV. CDR3 DNA sequence: TGTGCCAGCAGCTTAGAACAGGAAAACATTCAGTACTTC. This encodes CASSLEQENIQYF. Together with reference TRBV11-2 and TRBJ2-4, the CDR3 gives the full variable domain: EAGVAQSPRYKIIEKRQSVAFWCNPISGHATLYWYQQILGQGPKLLIQFQNNGVVDDSQLPKDRFSAERLKGVDSTLKIQPAKLEDSAVYLCASSLEQENIQYFGAGTRLSVL.

This chain connects TRBV19 to TRBJ2-3, with D unclear. CDR1 and CDR2 (germline): LNHDA, SQIVND (reference sequence). CDR3 length equals 13 residues. V was clipped by 10 bases and J by 0 bases, with 11 bases between them. The CDR3 sequence: CATAGQSTDTQYF. CDR3 sequence (DNA): TGTGCCACAGCAGGCCAAAGCACAGATACGCAGTATTTT.

V usage is TRBV9 and J usage is TRBJ2-3, with D perhaps given as TRBD1 or TRBD2 (6 bases each). The CDR3 has 16 residues. Per germline, CDR1 SGDLS and CDR2 YYNGEE. V was clipped by 0 bases and J by 4 bases, with 15 bases between them. CDR3 nucleotide sequence: TGTGCCAGCAGCGTAGTCGGGGGCATGAGGGCAGATACGCAGTATTTT. Encoded protein: CASSVVGGMRADTQYF.

The CDR3 loop reads CATSRDRVYNEQFF. DNA of the CDR3: TGTGCCACCAGCAGAGACAGGGTGTACAATGAGCAGTTCTTC. The chain joins TRBV15 to TRBJ2-1, with a tentative D call TRBD1 (5 bases). This CDR3 is built from 14 residues. Per the germline V gene, CDR1 is LNHNV and CDR2 is YYDKDF (reference sequence). Trimming shortened V by 0 bases and J by 4 bases, and 7 bases separated the two germline ends.

This clone has just a few counts. The chain carries TRBV27 and TRBJ1-1; maybe TRBD1 (6 bases). Trimming stripped 5 bases from V and 1 base from J, with 11 bases between. CDR1 is MNHEY and CDR2 is SMNVEV in the germline V gene (reference sequence). There are 14 residues in the CDR3. This CDR3 reads CASSAGHTNTEAFF. The CDR3 nucleotides read TGTGCCAGCAGTGCGGGACACACGAACACTGAAGCTTTCTTT.

This rearrangement joins TRBV5-1 to TRBJ2-5; D ambiguous. The CDR3 is 15 residues long. CDR1 is SGHRS, CDR2 YFSETQ, per germline. V was shortened by 0 bases and J by 1 base, with 10 bases between the two germline ends. The CDR3 DNA reads as TGCGCCAGCAGCTTGGCCCTTGGCAGCCAAGAGACCCAGTACTTC. Its translation is CASSLALGSQETQYF.

This chain joins TRBV7-9 and TRBJ1-3, with a weak D call TRBD1 (6 bases). CDR3 size: 17 residues. Trimming shortened V by 1 base and J by 1 base, and 14 bases separated the two germline ends. From germline, CDR1 is SEHNR and CDR2 FQNEAQ (reference sequence). The CDR3, as DNA: TGTGCCAGCAGCTTAGGTCGAGGGGGATGGTCTGGAAACACCATATATTTT. It specifies CASSLGRGGWSGNTIYF.

This clone was detected once. The chain carries TRBV6-5 and TRBJ2-6; D tentatively fits TRBD1 or TRBD2 (6 bases each). There are 15 residues in the CDR3. Trimming pared 8 bases from V and 2 bases from J, leaving 13 bases between. The germline CDR1 and CDR2 sequences are MNHEY and SVGAGI. DNA of the CDR3: TGTGCCAGCGGGGGGCGCTCGACTGGGGCCAACGTCCTGACTTTC. It codes for CASGGRSTGANVLTF.

This clone was found once. At the DNA level, this CDR3 is encoded by other sequences in the same sample as well. This chain links TRBV11-2 with TRBJ2-7, with TRBD2 as a possible D gene (5 bases). The CDR3 is 13 amino acids. The germline V gene has CDR1 SGHAT and CDR2 FQNNGV. V lost 5 bases and J 2 bases, leaving 10 bases between the germline ends. CDR3 sequence (DNA): TGTGCCAGCAGCCCCGGGGTGGCCTACGAGCAGTACTTC. As protein: CASSPGVAYEQYF.